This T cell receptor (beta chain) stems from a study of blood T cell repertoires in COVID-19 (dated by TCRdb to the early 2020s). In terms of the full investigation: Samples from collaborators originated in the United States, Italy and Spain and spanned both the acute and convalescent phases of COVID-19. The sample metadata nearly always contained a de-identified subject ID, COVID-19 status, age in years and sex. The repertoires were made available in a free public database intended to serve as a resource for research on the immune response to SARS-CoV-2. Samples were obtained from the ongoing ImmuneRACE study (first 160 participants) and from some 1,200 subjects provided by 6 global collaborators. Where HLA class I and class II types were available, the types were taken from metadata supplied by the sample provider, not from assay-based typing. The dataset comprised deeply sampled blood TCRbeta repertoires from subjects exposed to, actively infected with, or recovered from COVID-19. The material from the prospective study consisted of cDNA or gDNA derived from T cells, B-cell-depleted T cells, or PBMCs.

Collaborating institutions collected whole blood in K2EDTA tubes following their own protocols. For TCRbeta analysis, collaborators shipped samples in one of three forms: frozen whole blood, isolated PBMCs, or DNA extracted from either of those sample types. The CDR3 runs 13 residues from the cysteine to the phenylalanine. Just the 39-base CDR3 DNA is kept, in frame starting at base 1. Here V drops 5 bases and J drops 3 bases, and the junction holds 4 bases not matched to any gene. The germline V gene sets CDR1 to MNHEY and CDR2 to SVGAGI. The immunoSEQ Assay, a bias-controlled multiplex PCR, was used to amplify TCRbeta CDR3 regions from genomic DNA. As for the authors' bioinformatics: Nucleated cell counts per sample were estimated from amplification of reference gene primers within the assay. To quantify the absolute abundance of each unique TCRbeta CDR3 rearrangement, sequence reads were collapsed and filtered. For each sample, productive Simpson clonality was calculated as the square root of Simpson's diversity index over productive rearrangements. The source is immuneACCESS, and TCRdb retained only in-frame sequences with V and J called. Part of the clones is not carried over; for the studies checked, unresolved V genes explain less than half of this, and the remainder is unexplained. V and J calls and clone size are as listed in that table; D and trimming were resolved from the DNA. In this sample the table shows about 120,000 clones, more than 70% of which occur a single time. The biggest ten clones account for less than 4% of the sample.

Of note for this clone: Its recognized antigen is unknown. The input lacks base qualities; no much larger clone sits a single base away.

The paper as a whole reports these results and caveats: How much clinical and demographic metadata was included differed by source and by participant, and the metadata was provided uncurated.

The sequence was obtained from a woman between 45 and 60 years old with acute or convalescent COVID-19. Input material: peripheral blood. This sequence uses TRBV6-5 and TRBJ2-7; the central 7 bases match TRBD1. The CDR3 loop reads CASSRGQFYEQYF. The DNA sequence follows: TGTGCCAGCAGTCGGGGACAGTTCTACGAGCAGTACTTC.